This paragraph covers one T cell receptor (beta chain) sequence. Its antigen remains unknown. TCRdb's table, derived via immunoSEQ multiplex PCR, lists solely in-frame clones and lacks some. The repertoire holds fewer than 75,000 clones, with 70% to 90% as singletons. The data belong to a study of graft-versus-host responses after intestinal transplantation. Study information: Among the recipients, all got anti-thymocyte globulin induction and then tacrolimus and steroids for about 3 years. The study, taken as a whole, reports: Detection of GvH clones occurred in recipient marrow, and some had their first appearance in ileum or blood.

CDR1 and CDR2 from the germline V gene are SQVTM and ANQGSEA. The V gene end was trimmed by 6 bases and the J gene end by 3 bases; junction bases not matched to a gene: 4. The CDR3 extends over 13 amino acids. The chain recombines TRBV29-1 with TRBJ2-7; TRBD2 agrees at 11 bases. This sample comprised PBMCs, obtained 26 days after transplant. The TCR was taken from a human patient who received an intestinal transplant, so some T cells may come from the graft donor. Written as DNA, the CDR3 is TGCAGCGTAGCCGGGACTAGCGGCTACGAGCAGTACTTC. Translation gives CSVAGTSGYEQYF.